Each of the 10 T cell receptor beta chains below was sequenced from the same sample in a study of beta chain features in type 1 diabetes. Findings and caveats of the study: All four CD4+ subsets from Type 1 diabetes patients carried moderately but significantly shorter TCRB CDR3s.

For these TCRs, the target antigens are not known. All of the isolated RNA was reverse transcribed, so expressed TCRB transcripts were sequenced. Generated by immunoSEQ multiplex PCR, the TCRdb table keeps only in-frame clones and is missing some. Of around 690,000 clones in the sample, roughly 12% are singletons; the top ten hold around 0.12%. Material for sequencing was naive CD4+ T cells from blood. These receptors came from a man aged 30 to 39 with type 1 diabetes.

The rearrangement uses TRBV18 and TRBJ1-3; D gene unclear. The CDR3 has 16 amino acids. CDR1 is KGHSH and CDR2 is LQKENI in the germline V gene. V lost 2 bases and J lost 0, with 11 bases in between. The CDR3 protein is CASSPRQPRSGNTIYF. CDR3 DNA sequence: TGTGCCAGCTCACCAAGGCAGCCCCGCTCTGGAAACACCATATATTTT. Combining the CDR3 with reference TRBV18 and TRBJ1-3 gives the whole variable domain NAGVMQNPRHLVRRRGQEARLRCSPMKGHSHVYWYRQLPEEGLKFMVYLQKENIIDESGMPKERFSAEFPKEGPSILRIQQVVRGDSAAYFCASSPRQPRSGNTIYFGEGSWLTVV.

This clone was seen a handful of times. CDR3 sequence reads: CASSLPTGDITEAFF. In DNA, the CDR3 is TGCGCCAGCAGCTTACCGACAGGGGATATCACTGAAGCTTTCTTT. The chain has TRBV5-1 and TRBJ1-1; 8 bases agree with TRBD1. The CDR3 is 15 amino acids. V shed 2 bases, J shed 4 bases, and the junction held 7 bases outside the gene matches. Germline-derived CDR1 and CDR2 are SGHRS and YFSETQ. Using reference TRBV5-1 and TRBJ1-1 for the parts outside the CDR3, the full variable domain is KAGVTQTPRYLIKTRGQQVTLSCSPISGHRSVSWYQQTPGQGLQFLFEYFSETQRNKGNFPGRFSGRQFSNSRSEMNVSTLELGDSALYLCASSLPTGDITEAFFGQGTRLTVV.

The chain employs TRBV7-2 and TRBJ1-1; TRBD1 matches 7 bases. There are 14 residues in the CDR3. The trim removed 2 bases at V and 0 bases at J, leaving 0 bases unmatched. Germline-derived CDR1 and CDR2 are SGHTA and FQGNSA. The CDR3 sequence: CASSLRGLNTEAFF. In DNA form, the CDR3 reads TGTGCCAGCAGCTTAAGGGGGCTGAACACTGAAGCTTTCTTT.

V and J are TRBV21-1 and TRBJ2-7; TRBD2 is the table's D call and was not checked against the DNA. TRBV21-1 is termed a pseudogene. This CDR3 has 12 amino acids. The CDR3 region has the DNA TGTGCCAGCAGCACCGGGTCCTACGAGCAGTACTTC. Translated, it gives CASSTGSYEQYF.

The chain carries TRBV5-1 and TRBJ2-2, with D perhaps TRBD1 (5 bases). CDR1 SGHRS and CDR2 YFSETQ come from the germline V gene. The length of the CDR3 is 14 residues. Trimming left V 5 bases short and J 3 bases short, with 11 bases between. The CDR3 nucleotides read TGCGCCAGCAGACGGCAGGGCTACACCGGGGAGCTGTTTTTT. It is translated as CASRRQGYTGELFF.

This sequence joins TRBV14 and TRBJ1-2; D gene uncertain. The CDR3 contains 14 residues. The V gene's germline CDR1 is SGHDN and CDR2 FVKESK. Trimming pared 4 bases from V and 3 bases from J, leaving 12 bases between. CDR3 sequence reads: CASSLTIRDYGYTF. CDR3 nucleotides: TGTGCCAGCAGCCTCACGATTAGGGACTATGGCTACACCTTC.

The chain carries TRBV10-3 and TRBJ2-7; D perhaps matches TRBD1 (6 bases). The CDR3 is made up of 14 amino acids. The ends were cut back, 0 bases at V and 5 bases at J, with 11 bases in the middle. Germline CDR1 reads ENHRY; CDR2 reads SYGVKD. The CDR3 nucleotides are TGTGCCATCAGTGAGTCGCAGGGGACGCACGAGCAGTACTTC. Encoded protein: CAISESQGTHEQYF.

This clone was recorded a few times. The rearrangement links TRBV7-2 to TRBJ2-3; TRBD2 matches 9 bases. The J segment lost 3 bases and the V segment lost 4 bases, leaving 8 bases of the junction unmatched. The CDR3 spans 16 residues. Germline-derived CDR1 and CDR2 are SGHTA and FQGNSA. The CDR3 DNA is TGTGCCAGCAGCTCCTATAGCGGGGGTGGTACAGATACGCAGTATTTT. This sequence encodes CASSSYSGGGTDTQYF.

This chain connects TRBV30 to TRBJ2-7; 10 nucleotides match TRBD1. The CDR3 extends over 14 amino acids. Trimming at V came to 2 bases and at J to 4 bases, leaving 5 bases not matched to a gene. Germline values: CDR1 GTSNPN, CDR2 SVGIG (reference sequence). CDR3 sequence reads: CAWSPGQGIYEQYF. The CDR3 bases are TGTGCCTGGAGTCCGGGACAGGGGATATACGAGCAGTACTTC.

This chain connects TRBV7-9 to TRBJ2-1, with 7 bases aligning to TRBD1. J gave up 5 bases and V 2 bases, and 6 bases lay outside the gene matches. The CDR3 consists of 15 residues. Germline CDR1 SEHNR, CDR2 FQNEAQ (reference sequence). In DNA form, the CDR3 reads TGTGCCAGCAGCTTATGGGCAGGGGGTCACAATGAGCAGTTCTTC. Amino acid sequence: CASSLWAGGHNEQFF.